This is a list of T cell receptor beta chains from one sample in a study of blood T cell repertoires in COVID-19. This table comes from immunoSEQ multiplex PCR, and its TCRdb copy is limited to in-frame clones, with some not included. The sample has some 270,000 clones; roughly 88% are singletons. Sequenced material: peripheral blood. Every receptor here comes from a woman in her 70s with acute or convalescent COVID-19. Each CDR3 is given with its conserved first and last residue.

>TRBV6-5|TRBJ2-3
CASRNGNSRTDTQYF
>TRBV7-9|TRBJ1-1
CASSRRGGDTEAFF
>TRBV29-1|TRBJ1-2
CSVSLQGARGYTF
>TRBV27|TRBJ2-7
CASSYGGGYEQYF
>TRBV5-1|TRBJ2-3
CASTTSGGFTDTQYF
>TRBV2|TRBJ1-5
CASSEDRARGQPQHF
>TRBV6-1|TRBJ2-7
CASSDNSHNGQYF
>TRBV18|TRBJ2-1
CASSPDRGDEQFF
>TRBV7-9|TRBJ1-1
CASSFTGTGTEAFF
>TRBV9|TRBJ2-1
CASSVGDRVRGEQFF
>TRBV2|TRBJ2-7
CASTPPGSYEQYF
>TRBV2|TRBJ1-2
CASHDSNYGYTF
>TRBV11-2|TRBJ2-5
CASSSVRAPGQETQYF
>TRBV4-2|TRBJ1-1
CASSRVRGSNTEAFF
>TRBV5-1|TRBJ2-1
CASHSGTSGTNEQFF
>TRBV2|TRBJ2-7
CASSSGTYEQYF
>TRBV3-1/TRBV3-2|TRBJ2-1
CASSQGSSGGEQFF
>TRBV2|TRBJ2-1
CASSVMTGNEQFF
>TRBV6-5|TRBJ2-5
CASILQGGQTQYF
>TRBV3-1/TRBV3-2|TRBJ1-1
CASSLDRGVAFF
>TRBV2|TRBJ2-7
CASTMVGGGAEQYF
>TRBV7-9|TRBJ1-2
CASSPAPLANYGYTF
>TRBV18|TRBJ2-7
CASSVAGGSYEQYF
>TRBV24-1|TRBJ2-1
CATSTAGGLLDEQFF
>TRBV5-1|TRBJ1-6
CASSLDQGNNSPLHF
>TRBV5-1|TRBJ2-3
CASSRGADTDTQYF
>TRBV10-2|TRBJ2-1
CASRDRPGDEQFF
>TRBV5-8|TRBJ2-7
CASSLLAGTAYEQYF
>TRBV19|TRBJ2-7
CASSHTGGEQYF
>TRBV18|TRBJ1-5
CASSRTHDQPQHF
>TRBV6-1|TRBJ2-7
CASSEVRLRGRPTYEQYF
>TRBV30|TRBJ2-7
CAWSPNGAGEQYF
>TRBV6-5|TRBJ1-4
CASRAGGSSEKLFF
>TRBV5-5|TRBJ2-2
CASSLIDTGELFF
>TRBV5-8|TRBJ2-3
CASSLRRPSTDTQYF
>TRBV5-6|TRBJ1-2
CASSLIVGYGEEDYGYTF
>TRBV7-2|TRBJ1-6
CASSLVGGGAYNSPLHF
>TRBV30|TRBJ2-7
CAWSVGTDPYEQYF
>TRBV19|TRBJ1-1
CASTGGGGNTEAFF
>TRBV19|TRBJ1-6
CASTLGTENSPLHF
>TRBV4-2|TRBJ2-7
CASSQAKGRGTYEQYF
>TRBV18|TRBJ2-6
CASSADSSGANVLTF
>TRBV27|TRBJ2-7
CASSPRPDRGSSYEQYF